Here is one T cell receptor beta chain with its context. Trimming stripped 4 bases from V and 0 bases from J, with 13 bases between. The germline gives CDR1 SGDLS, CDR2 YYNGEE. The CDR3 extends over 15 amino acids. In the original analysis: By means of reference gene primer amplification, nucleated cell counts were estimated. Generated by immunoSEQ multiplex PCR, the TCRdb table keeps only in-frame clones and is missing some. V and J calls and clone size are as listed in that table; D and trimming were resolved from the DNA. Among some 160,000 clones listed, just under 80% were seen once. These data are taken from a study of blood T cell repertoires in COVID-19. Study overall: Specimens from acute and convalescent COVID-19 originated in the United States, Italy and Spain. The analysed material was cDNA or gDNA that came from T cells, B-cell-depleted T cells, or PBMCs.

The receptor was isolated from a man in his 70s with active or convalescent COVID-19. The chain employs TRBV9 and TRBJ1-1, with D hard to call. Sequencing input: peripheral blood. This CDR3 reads CASSTRGAMNTEAFF. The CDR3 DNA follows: TGTGCCAGCAGCACCCGTGGTGCGATGAACACTGAAGCTTTCTTT.